A selection of T cell receptor beta chains follows, all from one sample in a study of read filtering for tumor transcriptome and immune sequencing. MiXCR, applied by TCRdb to the reads, yields one record per CDR3 protein. The sample has around 40,000 distinct CDR3 sequences; 10% to 15% are singletons. The sequencing input was a population of CD138-negative cells sorted from bone marrow. These receptors originate from a donor at least 40 years old with multiple myeloma. Both conserved end residues are trimmed from each CDR3. Fields, in order: J gene, V gene, CDR3 protein.

>TRBJ2-5|TRBV25-1
ATSTGDRETQY
>TRBJ2-1|TRBV10-2
ASSAGVGNEQF
>TRBJ2-1|TRBV6-5
ASRTSGGNEQF
>TRBJ2-5|TRBV2
ASLLEGLETQY
>TRBJ2-7|TRBV12-3/TRBV12-4
ASSPGTSYEQY
>TRBJ1-5|TRBV6-1
ASSEQTGGNQPQH
>TRBJ1-6|TRBV20-1
SAGNTERSPLH
>TRBJ1-5|TRBV12-3/TRBV12-4
ASSKRGFGQPQH
>TRBJ2-1|TRBV7-2
ASSGRGYNEQF
>TRBJ2-1|TRBV20-1
SASGTVYNEQF
>TRBJ2-5|TRBV20-1
SAREGQGGAETQY
>TRBJ2-1|TRBV30
AWGAGYGNEQF
>TRBJ2-5|TRBV20-1
SARPGTEETQY
>TRBJ2-5|TRBV11-2
ASSLDPTGLETQY
>TRBJ1-5|TRBV5-1
ASSLKGNGEPQH
>TRBJ2-5|TRBV14
ASSLGTSGTQY